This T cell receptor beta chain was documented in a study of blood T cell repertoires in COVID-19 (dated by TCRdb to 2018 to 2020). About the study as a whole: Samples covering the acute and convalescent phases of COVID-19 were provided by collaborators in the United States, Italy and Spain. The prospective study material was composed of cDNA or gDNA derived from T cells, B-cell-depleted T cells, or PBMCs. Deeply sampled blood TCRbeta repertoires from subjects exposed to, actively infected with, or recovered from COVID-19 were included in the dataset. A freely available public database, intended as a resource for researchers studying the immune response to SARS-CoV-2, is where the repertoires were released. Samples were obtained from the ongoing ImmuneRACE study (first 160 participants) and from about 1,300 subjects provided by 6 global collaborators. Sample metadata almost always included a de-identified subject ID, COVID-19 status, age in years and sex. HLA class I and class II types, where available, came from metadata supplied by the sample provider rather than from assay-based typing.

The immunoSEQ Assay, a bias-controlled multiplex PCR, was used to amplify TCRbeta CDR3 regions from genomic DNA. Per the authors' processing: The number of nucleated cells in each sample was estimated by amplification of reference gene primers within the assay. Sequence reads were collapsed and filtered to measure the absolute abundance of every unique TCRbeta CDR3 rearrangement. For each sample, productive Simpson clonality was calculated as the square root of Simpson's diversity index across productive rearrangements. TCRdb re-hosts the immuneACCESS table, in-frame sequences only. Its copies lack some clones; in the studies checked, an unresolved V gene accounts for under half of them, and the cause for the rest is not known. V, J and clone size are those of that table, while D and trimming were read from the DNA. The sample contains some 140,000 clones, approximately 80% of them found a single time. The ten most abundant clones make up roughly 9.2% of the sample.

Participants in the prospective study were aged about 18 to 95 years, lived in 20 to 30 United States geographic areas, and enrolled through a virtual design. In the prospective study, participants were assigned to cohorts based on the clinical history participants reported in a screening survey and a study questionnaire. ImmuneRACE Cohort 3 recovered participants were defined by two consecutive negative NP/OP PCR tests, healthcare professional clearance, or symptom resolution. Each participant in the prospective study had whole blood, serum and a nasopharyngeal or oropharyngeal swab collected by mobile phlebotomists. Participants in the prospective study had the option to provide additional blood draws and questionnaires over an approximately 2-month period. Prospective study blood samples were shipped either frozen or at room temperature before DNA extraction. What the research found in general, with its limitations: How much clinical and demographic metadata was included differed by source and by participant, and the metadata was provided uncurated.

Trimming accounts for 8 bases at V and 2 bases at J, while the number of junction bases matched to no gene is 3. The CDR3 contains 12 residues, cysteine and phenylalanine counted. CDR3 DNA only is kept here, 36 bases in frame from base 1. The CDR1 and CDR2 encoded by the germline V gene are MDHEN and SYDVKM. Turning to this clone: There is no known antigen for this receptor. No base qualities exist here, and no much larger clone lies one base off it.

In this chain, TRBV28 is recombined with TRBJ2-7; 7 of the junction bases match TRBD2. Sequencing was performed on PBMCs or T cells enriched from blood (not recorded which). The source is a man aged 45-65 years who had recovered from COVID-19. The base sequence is TGTGCCAGCTCCGGGACTACCTACGAGCAGTACTTC. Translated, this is CASSGTTYEQYF.